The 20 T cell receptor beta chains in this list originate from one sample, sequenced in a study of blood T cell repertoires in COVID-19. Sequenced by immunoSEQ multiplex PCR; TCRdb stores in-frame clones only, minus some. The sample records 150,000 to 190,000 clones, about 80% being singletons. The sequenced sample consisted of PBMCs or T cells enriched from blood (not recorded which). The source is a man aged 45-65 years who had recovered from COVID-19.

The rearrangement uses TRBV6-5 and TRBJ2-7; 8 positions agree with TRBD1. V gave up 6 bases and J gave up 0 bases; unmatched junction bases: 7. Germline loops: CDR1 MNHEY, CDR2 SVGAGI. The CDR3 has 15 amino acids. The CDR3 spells CASSHGQGFSYEQYF. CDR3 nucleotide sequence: TGTGCCAGCAGCCACGGACAGGGTTTCTCCTACGAGCAGTACTTC.

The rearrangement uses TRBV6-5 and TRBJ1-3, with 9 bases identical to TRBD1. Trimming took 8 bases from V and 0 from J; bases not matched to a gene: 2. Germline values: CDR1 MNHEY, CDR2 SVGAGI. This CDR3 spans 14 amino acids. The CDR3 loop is CASWGQGSGNTIYF. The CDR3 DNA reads TGTGCCAGCTGGGGACAGGGCTCTGGAAACACCATATATTTT.

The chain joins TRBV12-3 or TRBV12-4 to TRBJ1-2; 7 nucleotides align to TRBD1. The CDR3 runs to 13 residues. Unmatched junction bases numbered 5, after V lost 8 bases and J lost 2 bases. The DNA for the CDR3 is TGTGCCAGCTTGGTACAGGGGAACTATGGCTACACCTTC. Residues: CASLVQGNYGYTF.

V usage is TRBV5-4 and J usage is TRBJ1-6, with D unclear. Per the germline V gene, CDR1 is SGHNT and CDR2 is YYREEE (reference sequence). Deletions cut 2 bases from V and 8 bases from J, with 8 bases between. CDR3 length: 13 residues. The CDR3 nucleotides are TGTGCCAGCAGCTTTAAATCTGATTCACCCCTCCACTTT. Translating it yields CASSFKSDSPLHF.

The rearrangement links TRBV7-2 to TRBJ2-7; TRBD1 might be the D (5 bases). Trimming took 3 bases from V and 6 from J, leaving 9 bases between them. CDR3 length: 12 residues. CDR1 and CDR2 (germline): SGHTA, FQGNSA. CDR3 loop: CASSLGLGEQYF. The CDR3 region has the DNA TGTGCCAGCAGCTTGGGGCTCGGCGAGCAGTACTTC.

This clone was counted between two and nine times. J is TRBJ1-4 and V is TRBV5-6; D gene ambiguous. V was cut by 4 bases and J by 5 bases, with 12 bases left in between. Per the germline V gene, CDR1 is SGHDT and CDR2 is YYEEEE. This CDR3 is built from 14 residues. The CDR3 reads CASSLAPVNEKLFF. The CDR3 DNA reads TGTGCCAGCAGCCTGGCGCCAGTGAATGAAAAACTGTTTTTT.

As DNA, the CDR3 is TGTGCCAGTAGTATAGCGGGGAGCTCCTACAATGAGCAGTTCTTC. Its protein product is CASSIAGSSYNEQFF. V is TRBV19 and J is TRBJ2-1; the D gene is possibly TRBD2 (5 bases). The V gene lost 1 base and the J gene lost 0 bases, with 7 bases spanning the gap. The CDR3 spans 15 residues. Germline CDR1 LNHDA, CDR2 SQIVND (reference sequence).

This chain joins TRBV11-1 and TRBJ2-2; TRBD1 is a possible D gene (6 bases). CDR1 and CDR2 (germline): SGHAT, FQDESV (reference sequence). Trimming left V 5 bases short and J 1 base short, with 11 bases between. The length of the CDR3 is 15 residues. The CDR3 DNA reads TGTGCCAGCAGCCCCGACAGGTTGAACACCGGGGAGCTGTTTTTT. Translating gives CASSPDRLNTGELFF. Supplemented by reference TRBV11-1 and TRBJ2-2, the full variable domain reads EAEVAQSPRYKITEKSQAVAFWCDPISGHATLYWYRQILGQGPELLVQFQDESVVDDSQLPKDRFSAERLKGVDSTLKIQPAELGDSAMYLCASSPDRLNTGELFFGEGSRLTVL.

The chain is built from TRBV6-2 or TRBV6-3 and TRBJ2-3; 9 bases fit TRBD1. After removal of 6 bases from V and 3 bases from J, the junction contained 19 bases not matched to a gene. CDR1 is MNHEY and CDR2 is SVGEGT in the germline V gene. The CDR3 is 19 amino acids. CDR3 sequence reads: CASSKAHALRDRETDTQYF. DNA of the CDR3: TGTGCCAGCAGCAAGGCTCATGCCCTTCGGGACAGGGAAACAGATACGCAGTATTTT.

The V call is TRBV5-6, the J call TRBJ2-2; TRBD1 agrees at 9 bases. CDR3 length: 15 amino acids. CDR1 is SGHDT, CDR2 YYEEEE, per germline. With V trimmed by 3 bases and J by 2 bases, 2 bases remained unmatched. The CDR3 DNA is TGTGCCAGCAGCTGGACAGGGGACAACACCGGGGAGCTGTTTTTT. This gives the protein CASSWTGDNTGELFF.

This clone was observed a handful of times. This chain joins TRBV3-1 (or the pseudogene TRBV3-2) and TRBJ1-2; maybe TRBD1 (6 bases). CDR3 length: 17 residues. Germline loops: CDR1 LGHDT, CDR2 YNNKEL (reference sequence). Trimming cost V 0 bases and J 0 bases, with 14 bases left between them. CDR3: CASSQEQGSRANYGYTF. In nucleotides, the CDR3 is TGTGCCAGCAGCCAAGAACAGGGCAGCCGAGCTAACTATGGCTACACCTTC.

Here the CDR3 DNA reads TGTGCCAGCTCAACGACAGGGGGATCTGGAAACACCATATATTTT. Translation gives CASSTTGGSGNTIYF. The genes are TRBV18 and TRBJ1-3; TRBD1 matches 9 bases. V lost 5 bases, J lost 1 base, and 3 bases stayed unmatched. The germline gives CDR1 KGHSH, CDR2 LQKENI. CDR3 length equals 15 residues.

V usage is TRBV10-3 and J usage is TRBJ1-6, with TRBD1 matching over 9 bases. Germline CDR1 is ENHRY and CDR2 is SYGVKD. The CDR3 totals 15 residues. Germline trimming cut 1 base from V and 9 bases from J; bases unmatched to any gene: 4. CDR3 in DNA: TGTGCCATCAGTGAGTTGACAGGGGGGTCTTCACCCCTCCACTTT. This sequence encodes CAISELTGGSSPLHF.

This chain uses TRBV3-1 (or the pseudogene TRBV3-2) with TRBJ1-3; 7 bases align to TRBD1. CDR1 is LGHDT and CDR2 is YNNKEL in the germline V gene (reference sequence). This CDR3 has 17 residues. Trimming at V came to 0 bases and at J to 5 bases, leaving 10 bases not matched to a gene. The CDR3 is CASSQERRQGSRNTIYF. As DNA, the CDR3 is TGTGCCAGCAGCCAAGAACGGAGACAGGGAAGTAGAAACACCATATATTTT.

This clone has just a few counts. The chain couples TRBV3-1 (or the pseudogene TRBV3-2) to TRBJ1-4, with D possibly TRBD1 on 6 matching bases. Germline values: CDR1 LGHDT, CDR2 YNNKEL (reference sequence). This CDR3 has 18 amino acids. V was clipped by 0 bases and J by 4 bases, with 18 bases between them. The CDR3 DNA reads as TGTGCCAGCAGCCAAGATCGCAGGGGATTTCGGGGTAATGAAAAACTGTTTTTT. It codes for CASSQDRRGFRGNEKLFF.

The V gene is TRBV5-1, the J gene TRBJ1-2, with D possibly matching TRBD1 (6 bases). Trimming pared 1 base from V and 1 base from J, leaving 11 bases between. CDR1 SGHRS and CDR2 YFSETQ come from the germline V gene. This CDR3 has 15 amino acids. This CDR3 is CASSLQGRDNYGYTF. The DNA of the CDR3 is TGCGCCAGCAGCTTGCAGGGGCGCGATAACTATGGCTACACCTTC.

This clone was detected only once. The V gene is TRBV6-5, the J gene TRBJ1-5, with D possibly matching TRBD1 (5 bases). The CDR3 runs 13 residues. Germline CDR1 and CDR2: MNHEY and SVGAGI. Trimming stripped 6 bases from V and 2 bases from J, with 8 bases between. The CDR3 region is CASRGQGNQPQHF. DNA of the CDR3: TGTGCCAGCAGGGGGCAGGGCAATCAGCCCCAGCATTTT.

In nucleotides, the CDR3 is TGTGCCACCAGCAGGGTCCGGGGACTAGCGGGGTATGAGCAGTACTTC. Translation: CATSRVRGLAGYEQYF. This rearrangement joins TRBV15 to TRBJ2-7, with 13 nucleotides matching TRBD2. The CDR3 runs 16 residues. CDR1 and CDR2 from the germline V gene are LNHNV and YYDKDF (reference sequence). The J segment lost 7 bases and the V segment lost 3 bases, leaving 9 bases of the junction unmatched.

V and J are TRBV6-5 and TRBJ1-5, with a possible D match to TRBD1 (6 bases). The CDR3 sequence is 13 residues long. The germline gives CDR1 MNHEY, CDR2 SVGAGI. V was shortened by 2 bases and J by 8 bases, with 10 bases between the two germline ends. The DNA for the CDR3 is TGTGCCAGCAGTTACGACAGGCTCGAGCCCCAGCATTTT. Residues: CASSYDRLEPQHF.

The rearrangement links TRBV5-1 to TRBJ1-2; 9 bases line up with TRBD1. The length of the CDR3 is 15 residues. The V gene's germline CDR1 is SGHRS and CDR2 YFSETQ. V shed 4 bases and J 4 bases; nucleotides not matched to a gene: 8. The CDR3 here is CASSINRGLLYGYTF. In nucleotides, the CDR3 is TGCGCCAGCAGCATAAACAGGGGGCTCCTCTATGGCTACACCTTC.